A selection of T cell receptor beta chains follows, all from one sample in a study of cytomegalovirus exposure and HLA in healthy donors. Assay used: immunoSEQ multiplex PCR; TCRdb lists only in-frame clones, some missing. Of 140,000 to 150,000 clones detected, about 75% appear once; the ten largest clones hold less than 2%. The sequenced sample consisted of PBMCs. Receptor source: a woman in her 30s in good health and CMV-seronegative. The CDR3 runs from the conserved cysteine through the conserved F or W. Each record gives: V gene, CDR3 length, J gene, D gene, clone size, CDR3 DNA, CDR3 protein. D genes are given only for firm matches. A row's size may be missing; if present it is once, few, many or a size class.

v_gene: TRBV5-1
len: 15
j_gene: TRBJ1-6
d_gene: .
abundance: .
CDR3nt: TGCGCCAGCAGCTTGGGCCACGGGGAGGATTCACCCCTCCACTTT
CDR3aa: CASSLGHGEDSPLHF

v_gene: TRBV7-9
len: 14
j_gene: TRBJ1-6
d_gene: TRBD1
abundance: .
CDR3nt: TGTGCCAGCAGCTCGGACAGGGGAGGGTCACCCCTCCACTTT
CDR3aa: CASSSDRGGSPLHF

v_gene: TRBV7-9
len: 15
j_gene: TRBJ1-5
d_gene: .
abundance: .
CDR3nt: TGTGCCAGCAGCCTAGGCAGGGATTTCAATCAGCCCCAGCATTTT
CDR3aa: CASSLGRDFNQPQHF

v_gene: TRBV4-3
len: 14
j_gene: TRBJ1-2
d_gene: .
abundance: .
CDR3nt: TGCGCCAGCAGCCAAGATCGGATGGGGAGTGGCTACACCTTC
CDR3aa: CASSQDRMGSGYTF

v_gene: TRBV5-1
len: 16
j_gene: TRBJ1-5
d_gene: TRBD1
abundance: .
CDR3nt: TGCGCCAGCAGCGCAACTACAGGGGGCAGGGATCAGCCCCAGCATTTT
CDR3aa: CASSATTGGRDQPQHF

v_gene: TRBV5-4
len: 14
j_gene: TRBJ1-1
d_gene: TRBD1
abundance: .
CDR3nt: TGTGCCAGCAGCTCAGGACAGGTGAACACTGAAGCTTTCTTT
CDR3aa: CASSSGQVNTEAFF

v_gene: TRBV5-1
len: 15
j_gene: TRBJ2-3
d_gene: TRBD2
abundance: .
CDR3nt: TGCGCCAGCAGCTTGGAACTAGCGGGGGGAGATACGCAGTATTTT
CDR3aa: CASSLELAGGDTQYF

v_gene: TRBV14
len: 16
j_gene: TRBJ1-1
d_gene: .
abundance: .
CDR3nt: TGTGCCAGCAGCCCTAAGGGGGGGGGCGAGAACACTGAAGCTTTCTTT
CDR3aa: CASSPKGGGENTEAFF

v_gene: TRBV5-1
len: 16
j_gene: TRBJ1-2
d_gene: TRBD1
abundance: .
CDR3nt: TGCGCCAGCAGCTCGGGCGGGACAGCTCCATCCTATGGCTACACCTTC
CDR3aa: CASSSGGTAPSYGYTF

v_gene: TRBV30
len: 16
j_gene: TRBJ1-4
d_gene: .
abundance: .
CDR3nt: TGTGCCTGGAGTACAGGGAAATGGCTGACTAATGAAAAACTGTTTTTT
CDR3aa: CAWSTGKWLTNEKLFF

v_gene: TRBV18
len: 18
j_gene: TRBJ2-2
d_gene: TRBD1
abundance: .
CDR3nt: TGTGCCAGCTCACCTCCGAACGTCGGGACAGCCAACACCGGGGAGCTGTTTTTT
CDR3aa: CASSPPNVGTANTGELFF

v_gene: TRBV9
len: 13
j_gene: TRBJ1-4
d_gene: .
abundance: .
CDR3nt: TGTGCCAGCAGCGGGGGGGGGCATGAAAAACTGTTTTTT
CDR3aa: CASSGGGHEKLFF

v_gene: TRBV7-8
len: 13
j_gene: TRBJ1-1
d_gene: TRBD1
abundance: .
CDR3nt: TGTGCCAGCAGCCGTACAGGGGCTGAGAGAGCTTTCTTT
CDR3aa: CASSRTGAERAFF

v_gene: TRBV4-3
len: 14
j_gene: TRBJ1-4
d_gene: .
abundance: .
CDR3nt: TGCGCCAGCAGCCAAGGAGTGTCTGGTGAAAAACTGTTTTTT
CDR3aa: CASSQGVSGEKLFF

v_gene: TRBV2
len: 12
j_gene: TRBJ1-3
d_gene: .
abundance: .
CDR3nt: TGTGCCTCCGGGTACAGGGCAGACACCATATATTTT
CDR3aa: CASGYRADTIYF

v_gene: TRBV18
len: 15
j_gene: TRBJ1-2
d_gene: .
abundance: .
CDR3nt: TGTGCCAGCTCACCGGACGGTATCAGGGGCTATGGCTACACCTTC
CDR3aa: CASSPDGIRGYGYTF

v_gene: TRBV5-1
len: 15
j_gene: TRBJ1-6
d_gene: TRBD1
abundance: .
CDR3nt: TGCGCCAGCAGCCCGACGGGACAGCTTAATTCACCCCTCCACTTT
CDR3aa: CASSPTGQLNSPLHF

v_gene: TRBV18
len: 15
j_gene: TRBJ1-2
d_gene: .
abundance: .
CDR3nt: TGTGCCAGCTCAGCCTTAACAGGGAAAGGTTATGGCTACACCTTC
CDR3aa: CASSALTGKGYGYTF

v_gene: TRBV5-1
len: 13
j_gene: TRBJ1-1
d_gene: .
abundance: .
CDR3nt: TGCGCCAGCAGGCCCGGTGTGGACACTGAAGCTTTCTTT
CDR3aa: CASRPGVDTEAFF

v_gene: TRBV5-6
len: 13
j_gene: TRBJ1-2
d_gene: TRBD1
abundance: few
CDR3nt: TGTGCCAGCAGCGGGGGACAGTACTATGGCTACACCTTC
CDR3aa: CASSGGQYYGYTF

v_gene: TRBV7-3
len: 12
j_gene: TRBJ2-2
d_gene: .
abundance: .
CDR3nt: TGTGCCAGCAGTACGAACACCGGGGAGCTGTTTTTT
CDR3aa: CASSTNTGELFF

v_gene: TRBV7-9
len: 14
j_gene: TRBJ1-1
d_gene: .
abundance: .
CDR3nt: TGTGCCAGCAGCTTAACGACCGGGATAACTGAAGCTTTCTTT
CDR3aa: CASSLTTGITEAFF

v_gene: TRBV11-3
len: 14
j_gene: TRBJ2-7
d_gene: .
abundance: .
CDR3nt: TGTGCCAGCAGCCCCGGAGGGGCCTCCTACGAGCAGTACTTC
CDR3aa: CASSPGGASYEQYF

v_gene: TRBV29-1
len: 16
j_gene: TRBJ1-3
d_gene: .
abundance: .
CDR3nt: TGCAGCGTGGGTACAGGCCCCCCGAGCTCTGGAAACACCATATATTTT
CDR3aa: CSVGTGPPSSGNTIYF

v_gene: TRBV5-1
len: 14
j_gene: TRBJ1-2
d_gene: .
abundance: .
CDR3nt: TGCGCCAGCAACCCAACACAACCGAACTATGGCTACACCTTC
CDR3aa: CASNPTQPNYGYTF

v_gene: TRBV7-8
len: 14
j_gene: TRBJ1-2
d_gene: .
abundance: .
CDR3nt: TGTGCCAGCAGCGCCCGCGAAGATAACTATGGCTACACCTTC
CDR3aa: CASSAREDNYGYTF

v_gene: TRBV9
len: 13
j_gene: TRBJ2-7
d_gene: .
abundance: .
CDR3nt: TGTGCCAGCAGCCCGGGACTTCTCTACGAGCAGTACTTC
CDR3aa: CASSPGLLYEQYF

v_gene: TRBV4-3
len: 14
j_gene: TRBJ1-1
d_gene: .
abundance: .
CDR3nt: TGCGCCAGCAGCCAAGTTGGCAGGAACACTGAAGCTTTCTTT
CDR3aa: CASSQVGRNTEAFF

v_gene: TRBV4-2
len: 11
j_gene: TRBJ2-5
d_gene: TRBD2
abundance: .
CDR3nt: TGTGCCGCGGGAGGACAAGAGACCCAGTACTTC
CDR3aa: CAAGGQETQYF

v_gene: TRBV30
len: 10
j_gene: TRBJ1-2
d_gene: .
abundance: few
CDR3nt: TGTGCCTGGTCACGGTATGGCTACACCTTC
CDR3aa: CAWSRYGYTF

v_gene: TRBV27
len: 17
j_gene: TRBJ2-3
d_gene: TRBD1
abundance: .
CDR3nt: TGTGCCAGCAGTTTCTTACCCGGGACAGGGGCTGCAGATACGCAGTATTTT
CDR3aa: CASSFLPGTGAADTQYF

v_gene: TRBV6-5
len: 14
j_gene: TRBJ1-6
d_gene: .
abundance: few
CDR3nt: TGTGCCAGCACCTACGGGGATTTAAATTCACCCCTCCACTTT
CDR3aa: CASTYGDLNSPLHF

v_gene: TRBV7-2
len: 14
j_gene: TRBJ1-4
d_gene: TRBD1
abundance: .
CDR3nt: TGTGCCAGCAGCTTACAGGGACAGAGGGAAAAACTGTTTTTT
CDR3aa: CASSLQGQREKLFF

v_gene: TRBV5-1
len: 13
j_gene: TRBJ1-2
d_gene: TRBD1
abundance: .
CDR3nt: TGCGCCAGCAGCTATGGACAGGGATATGGCTACACCTTC
CDR3aa: CASSYGQGYGYTF